This TCR beta chain appears in the sequencing data of a study of T-cell reconstitution after alpha-beta-depleted transplantation in children. The library targeted TCRbeta and was prepared with unique molecular identifiers. TCRdb called the PCR reads again in MiXCR, with one record for every CDR3 protein. The sample holds under 35,000 distinct CDR3 sequences, over 5% seen once. Germline CDR1 is SEHNR and CDR2 is FQNEAQ (reference sequence). Losses at the gene ends were 5 bases for V and 10 bases for J; bases not matched to a gene: 5. This CDR3 is 14 amino acids long. This clonotype was recorded at least ten times.

The source is a male patient between 5 and 17 years old who had a stem cell transplant for acute myeloid leukemia, so the T cells may come from the graft donor. The sequencing used PBMCs, mostly from graft donor cells, collected 180 days after TCRalphabeta/CD19-depleted stem cell transplant. The chain combines TRBV7-9 with TRBJ2-1; TRBD2 agrees at 13 bases. In DNA, the CDR3 is TGTGCCAGCAGCGCGGGACTAGCGGGACGAGAGCAGTTCTTC. Translating gives CASSAGLAGREQFF.